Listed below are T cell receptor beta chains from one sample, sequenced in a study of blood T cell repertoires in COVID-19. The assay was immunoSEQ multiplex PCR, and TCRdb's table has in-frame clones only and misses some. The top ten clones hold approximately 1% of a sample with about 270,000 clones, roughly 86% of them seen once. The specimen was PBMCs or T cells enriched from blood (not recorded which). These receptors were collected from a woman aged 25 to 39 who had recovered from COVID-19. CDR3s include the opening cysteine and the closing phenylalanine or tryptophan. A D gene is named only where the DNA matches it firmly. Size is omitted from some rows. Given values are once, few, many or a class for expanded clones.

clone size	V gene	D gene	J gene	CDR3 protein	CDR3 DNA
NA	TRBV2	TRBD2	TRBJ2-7	CASMGGTYEQYF	TGTGCCAGCATGGGGGGGACCTACGAGCAGTACTTC
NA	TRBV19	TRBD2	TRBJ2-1	CASSTARRSGGRPYNEQFF	TGTGCCAGTAGTACTGCCCGGCGGAGCGGGGGCCGTCCGTACAATGAGCAGTTCTTC
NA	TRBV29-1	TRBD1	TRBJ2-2	CSARGQANTGELFF	TGCAGCGCCCGGGGACAGGCGAACACCGGGGAGCTGTTTTTT
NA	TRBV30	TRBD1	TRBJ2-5	CAWGGGTGLETQYF	TGTGCCTGGGGGGGTGGGACAGGGCTAGAGACCCAGTACTTC
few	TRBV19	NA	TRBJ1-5	CASKSGAGNQPQHF	TGTGCCAGTAAATCTGGGGCGGGCAATCAGCCCCAGCATTTT
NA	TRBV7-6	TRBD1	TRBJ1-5	CASSSGTGVGQPQHF	TGTGCCAGCAGCTCGGGGACAGGGGTCGGTCAGCCCCAGCATTTT
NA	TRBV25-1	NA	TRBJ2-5	CASSDGAGPETQYF	TGTGCCAGCAGTGATGGGGCGGGACCGGAGACCCAGTACTTC
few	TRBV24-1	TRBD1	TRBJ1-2	CATSDATGTERGYTF	TGTGCCACCAGTGATGCCACCGGGACAGAGAGAGGCTACACCTTC
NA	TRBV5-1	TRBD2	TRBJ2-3	CASKAGGGDTQYF	TGCGCCAGCAAAGCGGGGGGAGGAGATACGCAGTATTTT
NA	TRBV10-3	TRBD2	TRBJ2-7	CAIMGLGTGEQYF	TGTGCCATCATGGGACTAGGCACGGGGGAGCAGTACTTC
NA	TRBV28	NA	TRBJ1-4	CASSSNRERDEKLFF	TGTGCCAGCAGTTCGAACAGGGAGCGGGACGAAAAACTGTTTTTT
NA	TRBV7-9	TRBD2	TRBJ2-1	CASSPAGGNEQFF	TGTGCCAGCAGCCCGGCGGGGGGTAATGAGCAGTTCTTC
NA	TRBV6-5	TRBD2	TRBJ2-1	CASNGGAWNEQFF	TGTGCCAGCAACGGGGGGGCCTGGAATGAGCAGTTCTTC
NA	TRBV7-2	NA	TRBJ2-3	CASSFQQGRRADTQYF	TGTGCCAGCAGCTTCCAACAGGGGAGGCGAGCAGATACGCAGTATTTT
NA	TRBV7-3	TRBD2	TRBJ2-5	CASSLSGLAGVPQETQYF	TGTGCCAGCAGCTTGTCAGGGCTAGCGGGAGTCCCCCAAGAGACCCAGTACTTC
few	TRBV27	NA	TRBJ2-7	CASSLSSRFEQYF	TGTGCCAGCAGTTTATCATCCCGGTTTGAGCAGTACTTC
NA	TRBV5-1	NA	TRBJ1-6	CASSLSQGSDNSPLHF	TGCGCCAGCAGCTTGTCCCAGGGGTCGGATAATTCACCCCTCCACTTT
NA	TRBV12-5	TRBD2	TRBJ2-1	CASGLTGGPQFF	TGTGCTAGTGGTTTGACGGGAGGGCCTCAGTTCTTC
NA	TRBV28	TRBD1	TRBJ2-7	CASSLKDREYEQYF	TGTGCCAGCAGTTTAAAGGACAGGGAGTACGAGCAGTACTTC
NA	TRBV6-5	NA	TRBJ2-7	CAARDGSYEQYF	TGTGCCGCCCGAGATGGCTCCTACGAGCAGTACTTC
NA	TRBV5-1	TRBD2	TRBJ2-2	CASRPLTSGSTGELFF	TGCGCCAGCAGACCCCTAACGAGCGGGAGTACCGGGGAGCTGTTTTTT
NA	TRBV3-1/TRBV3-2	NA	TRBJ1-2	CASSHYGGYTF	TGTGCCAGCAGCCACTACGGTGGCTACACCTTC
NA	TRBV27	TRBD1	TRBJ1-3	CASSLRDSHLSGNTIYF	TGTGCCAGCAGTTTAAGGGACAGCCATCTCTCTGGAAACACCATATATTTT
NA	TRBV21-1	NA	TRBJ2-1	CASSKGLAGVSYNEQFF	TGTGCCAGCAGCAAAGGACTAGCGGGGGTCTCCTACAATGAGCAGTTCTTC
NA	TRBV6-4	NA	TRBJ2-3	CASSDSVADTQYF	TGTGCCAGCAGTGACTCGGTCGCGGATACGCAGTATTTT
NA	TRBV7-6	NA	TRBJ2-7	CASSFRGLSNEQYF	TGTGCCAGCAGCTTTCGAGGGCTTAGCAACGAGCAGTACTTC